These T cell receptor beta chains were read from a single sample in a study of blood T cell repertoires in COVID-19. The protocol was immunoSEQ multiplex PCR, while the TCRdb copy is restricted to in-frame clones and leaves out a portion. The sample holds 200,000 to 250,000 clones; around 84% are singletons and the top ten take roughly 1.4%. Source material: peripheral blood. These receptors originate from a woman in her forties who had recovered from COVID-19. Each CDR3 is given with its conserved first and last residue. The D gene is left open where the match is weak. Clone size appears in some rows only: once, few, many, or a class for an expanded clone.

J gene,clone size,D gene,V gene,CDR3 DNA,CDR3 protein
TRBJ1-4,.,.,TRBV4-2,TGTGCCAGCAGCCCGCGTACAGCAACTAATGAAAAACTGTTTTTT,CASSPRTATNEKLFF
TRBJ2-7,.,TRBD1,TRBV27,TGTGCCAGCAGTAGCCGGGACAGTATCTACGAGCAGTACTTC,CASSSRDSIYEQYF
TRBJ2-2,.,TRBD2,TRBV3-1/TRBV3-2,TGTGCCAGCAGCCGTCTAGCGGGGGGGCGTGGCACCGGGGAGCTGTTTTTT,CASSRLAGGRGTGELFF
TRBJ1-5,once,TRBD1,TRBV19,TGTGCCAGCACGGGACAGGGCGGCAATCAGCCCCAGCATTTT,CASTGQGGNQPQHF
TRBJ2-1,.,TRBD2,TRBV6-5,TGTGCCAGCAGAGTACGGGGGGGCCATTACAATGAGCAGTTCTTC,CASRVRGGHYNEQFF
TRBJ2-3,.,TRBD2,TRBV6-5,TGTGCCAGCAGAAACTTCGGGACTAACACAGATACGCAGTATTTT,CASRNFGTNTDTQYF
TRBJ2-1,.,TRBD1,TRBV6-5,TGTGCCAGCAGACCGGACAGGGGACCTTACAATGAGCAGTTCTTC,CASRPDRGPYNEQFF
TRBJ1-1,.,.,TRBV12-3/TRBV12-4,TGTGCCAGCAGTTTAGGCAGGGACACTGAAGCTTTCTTT,CASSLGRDTEAFF
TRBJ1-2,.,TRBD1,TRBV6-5,TGTGCCAGCAGTTACTCCGCCGGACAGGGGTTTGGCTACACCTTC,CASSYSAGQGFGYTF
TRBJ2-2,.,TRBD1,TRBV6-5,TGTGCCAGCAGGACAGGGGGTGACACCGGGGAGCTGTTTTTT,CASRTGGDTGELFF
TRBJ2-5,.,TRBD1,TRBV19,TGTGCCAGTAGTATAACAGGGGGCCGAGAGACCCAGTACTTC,CASSITGGRETQYF
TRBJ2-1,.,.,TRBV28,TGTGCCAGCAGTTTAATCAGTGAGCAGTTCTTC,CASSLISEQFF
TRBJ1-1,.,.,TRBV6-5,TGTGCCAGCAGTTACTCGGGAAGGGAGACTGAAGCTTTCTTT,CASSYSGRETEAFF
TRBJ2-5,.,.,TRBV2,TGTGCCAGCCGGCGGGTCGGAGAGACCCAGTACTTC,CASRRVGETQYF
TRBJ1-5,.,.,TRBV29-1,TGCAGCGTCGGGACGGGACTTGGGAAGCCCCAGCATTTT,CSVGTGLGKPQHF
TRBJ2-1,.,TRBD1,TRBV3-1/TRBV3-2,TGTGCCAGCAGCCAAGGCAACTCGATTTACAGGGGAAAAAGGGGAAATTACAATGAGCAGTTCTTC,CASSQGNSIYRGKRGNYNEQFF
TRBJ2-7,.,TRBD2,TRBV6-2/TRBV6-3,TGTGCCAGCAGCCGGCGCGGGGGGCTCCCCGAGCAGTACTTC,CASSRRGGLPEQYF
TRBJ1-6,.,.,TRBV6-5,TGTGCCAGCAGTTTCAACAGGGAATCGGGTTCACCCCTCCACTTT,CASSFNRESGSPLHF
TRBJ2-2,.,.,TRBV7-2,TGTGCCAGCAGCTTAGTTCAACCGGGCACCGGGGAGCTGTTTTTT,CASSLVQPGTGELFF
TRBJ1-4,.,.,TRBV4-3,TGCGCCAGCAGCCAAGTTGCAGGGAATGAAAAACTGTTTTTT,CASSQVAGNEKLFF
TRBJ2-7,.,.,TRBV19,TGTGCCAGTAGCCCAACAGGGAACGAGCAGTACTTC,CASSPTGNEQYF
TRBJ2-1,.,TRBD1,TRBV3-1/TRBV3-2,TGTGCCAGCAGCCAATTTTCGACAGGGGCTAATGAGCAGTTCTTC,CASSQFSTGANEQFF
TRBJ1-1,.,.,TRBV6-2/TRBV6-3,TGTGCCAGCACCCCTTCGGTGGGGCGCGGGACCACTGAAGCTTTCTTT,CASTPSVGRGTTEAFF
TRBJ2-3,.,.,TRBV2,TGTGCCAGCAGTGTCCATCATCGAACGGCAGATACGCAGTATTTT,CASSVHHRTADTQYF
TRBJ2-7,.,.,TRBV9,TGTGCCAGCAGCGTAGGGGCGGGGGAGCAGTACTTC,CASSVGAGEQYF
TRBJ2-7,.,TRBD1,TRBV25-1,TGTGCCAGCAGTGAATCTACAGGGGGTTACTACGAGCAGTACTTC,CASSESTGGYYEQYF
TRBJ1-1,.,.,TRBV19,TGTGCCAGTAGCCTCAACTTTATGAACACTGAAGCTTTCTTT,CASSLNFMNTEAFF
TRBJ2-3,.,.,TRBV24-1,TGTGCCACCAGTGATTCCACGTCTAAGACAGATACGCAGTATTTT,CATSDSTSKTDTQYF
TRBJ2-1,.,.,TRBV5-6,TGTGCCAGCAGCGACATGGGGCAGGACTCCTACAATGAGCAGTTCTTC,CASSDMGQDSYNEQFF
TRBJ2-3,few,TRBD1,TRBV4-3,TGCGCCAGCAGCCAAGAGAGGACAGGGGGCACAGATACGCAGTATTTT,CASSQERTGGTDTQYF
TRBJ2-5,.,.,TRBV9,TGTGCCAGCAGCGTCACCCCCAGGGCCTCCGAGACCCAGTACTTC,CASSVTPRASETQYF
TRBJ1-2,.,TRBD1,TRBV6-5,TGTGCCAGCAGTTTGCAGGGGGATGGCTACACCTTC,CASSLQGDGYTF
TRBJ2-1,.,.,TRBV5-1,TGCGCCAGCAGTTCCCGCGGGGACTCCTACAATGAGCAGTTCTTC,CASSSRGDSYNEQFF